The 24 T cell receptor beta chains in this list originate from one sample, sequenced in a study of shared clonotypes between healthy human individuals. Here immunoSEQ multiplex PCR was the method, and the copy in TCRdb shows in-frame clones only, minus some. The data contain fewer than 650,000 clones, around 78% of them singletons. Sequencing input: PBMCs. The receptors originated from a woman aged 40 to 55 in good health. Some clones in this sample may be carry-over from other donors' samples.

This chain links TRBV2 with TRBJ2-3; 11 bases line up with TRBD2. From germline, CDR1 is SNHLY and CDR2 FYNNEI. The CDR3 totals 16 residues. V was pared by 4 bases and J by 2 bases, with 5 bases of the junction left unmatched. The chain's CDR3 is CASSARLAGPTDTQYF. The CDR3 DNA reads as TGTGCCAGCAGTGCTCGACTAGCGGGACCCACAGATACGCAGTATTTT.

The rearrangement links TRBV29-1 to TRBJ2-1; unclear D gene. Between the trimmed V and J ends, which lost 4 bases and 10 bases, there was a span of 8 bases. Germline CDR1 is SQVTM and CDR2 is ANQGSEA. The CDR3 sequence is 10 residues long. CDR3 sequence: CSVGPSEQFF. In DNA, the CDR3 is TGCAGCGTTGGGCCTTCCGAGCAGTTCTTC.

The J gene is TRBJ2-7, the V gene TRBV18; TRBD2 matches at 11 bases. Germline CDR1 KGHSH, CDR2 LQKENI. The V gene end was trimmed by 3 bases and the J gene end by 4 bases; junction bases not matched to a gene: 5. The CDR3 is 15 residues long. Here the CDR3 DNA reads TGTGCCAGCTCACCCGGGACTAGCGGAGATTACGAGCAGTACTTC. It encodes CASSPGTSGDYEQYF.

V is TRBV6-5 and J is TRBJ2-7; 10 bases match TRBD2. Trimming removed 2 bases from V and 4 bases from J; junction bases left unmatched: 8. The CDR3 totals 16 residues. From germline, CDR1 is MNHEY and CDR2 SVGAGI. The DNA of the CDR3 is TGTGCCAGCAGTTACCGCCCTAGCGGGAGCGAGTACGAGCAGTACTTC. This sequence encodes CASSYRPSGSEYEQYF.

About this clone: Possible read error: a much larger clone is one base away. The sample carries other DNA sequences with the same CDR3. For the CDR3, the DNA is TGTGCCAGCAGTCCCCCCGGCTATGGCTACACCTTC. This translates into CASSPPGYGYTF. The chain uses TRBV28 and TRBJ1-2, with no clear D. Trimming took 5 bases from V and 4 from J, leaving 8 bases between them. Germline V gene sequence: CDR1 MDHEN, CDR2 SYDVKM. This CDR3 has 12 residues.

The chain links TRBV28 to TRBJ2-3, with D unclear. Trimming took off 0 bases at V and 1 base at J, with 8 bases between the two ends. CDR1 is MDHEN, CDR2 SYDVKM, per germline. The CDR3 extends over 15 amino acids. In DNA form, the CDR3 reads TGTGCCAGCAGTTTATGGGACGGCCGCACAGATACGCAGTATTTT. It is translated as CASSLWDGRTDTQYF.

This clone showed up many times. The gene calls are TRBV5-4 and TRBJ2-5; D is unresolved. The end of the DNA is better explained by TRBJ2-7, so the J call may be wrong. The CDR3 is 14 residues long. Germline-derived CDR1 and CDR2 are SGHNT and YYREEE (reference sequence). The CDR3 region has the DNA TGTGCCAGCAGCTTGGGGCAATGGAAGGGCGAGCAGTACTTC. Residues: CASSLGQWKGEQYF.

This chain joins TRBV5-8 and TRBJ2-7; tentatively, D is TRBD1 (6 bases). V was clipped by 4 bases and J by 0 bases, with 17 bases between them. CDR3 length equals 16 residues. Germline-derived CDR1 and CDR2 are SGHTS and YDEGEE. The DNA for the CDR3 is TGTGCCAGCAGCCCTCCTCGACAGGCCCCCTCCTACGAGCAGTACTTC. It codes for CASSPPRQAPSYEQYF.

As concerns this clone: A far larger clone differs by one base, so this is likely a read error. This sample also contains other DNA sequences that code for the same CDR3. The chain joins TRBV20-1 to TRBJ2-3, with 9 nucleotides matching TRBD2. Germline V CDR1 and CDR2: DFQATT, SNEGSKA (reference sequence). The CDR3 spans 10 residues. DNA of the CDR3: TGCAGCCTGGGGACTAGCTTGCAGTATTTC. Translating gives CSLGTSLQYF.

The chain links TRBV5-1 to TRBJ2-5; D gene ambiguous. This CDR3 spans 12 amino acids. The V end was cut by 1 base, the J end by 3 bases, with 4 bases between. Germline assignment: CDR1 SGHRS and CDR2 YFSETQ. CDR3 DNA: TGCGCCAGCAGCTTGACCGAAGAGACCCAGTACTTC. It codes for CASSLTEETQYF.

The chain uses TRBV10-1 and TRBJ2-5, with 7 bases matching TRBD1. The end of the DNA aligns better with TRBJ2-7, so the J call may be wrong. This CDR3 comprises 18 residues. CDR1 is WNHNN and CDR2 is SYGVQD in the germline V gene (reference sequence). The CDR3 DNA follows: TGCGCCAGCAGTGAGCCCTCGAGACAGGGCCCTAAGTCCTACGAGCAGTACTTC. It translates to CASSEPSRQGPKSYEQYF.

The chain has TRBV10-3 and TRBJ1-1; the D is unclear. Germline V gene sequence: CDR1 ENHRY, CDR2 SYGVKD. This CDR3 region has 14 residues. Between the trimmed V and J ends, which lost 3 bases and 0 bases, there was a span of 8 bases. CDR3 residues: CAISDPGVNTEAFF. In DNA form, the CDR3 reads TGTGCCATCAGTGACCCAGGAGTGAACACTGAAGCTTTCTTT.

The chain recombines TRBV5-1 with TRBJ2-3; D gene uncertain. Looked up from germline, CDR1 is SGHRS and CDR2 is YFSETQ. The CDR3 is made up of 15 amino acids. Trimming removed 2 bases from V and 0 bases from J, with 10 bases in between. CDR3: CASSLFGASTDTQYF. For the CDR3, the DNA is TGCGCCAGCAGCTTATTCGGAGCTAGCACAGATACGCAGTATTTT. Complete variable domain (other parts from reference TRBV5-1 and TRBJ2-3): KAGVTQTPRYLIKTRGQQVTLSCSPISGHRSVSWYQQTPGQGLQFLFEYFSETQRNKGNFPGRFSGRQFSNSRSEMNVSTLELGDSALYLCASSLFGASTDTQYFGPGTRLTVL.

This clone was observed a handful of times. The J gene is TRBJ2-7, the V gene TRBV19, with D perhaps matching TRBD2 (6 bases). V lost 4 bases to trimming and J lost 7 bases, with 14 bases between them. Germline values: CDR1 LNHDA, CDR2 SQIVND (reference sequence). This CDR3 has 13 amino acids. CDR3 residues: CASSKGGAGEQYF. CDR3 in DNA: TGTGCCAGTAGTAAAGGCGGGGCGGGGGAGCAGTACTTC.

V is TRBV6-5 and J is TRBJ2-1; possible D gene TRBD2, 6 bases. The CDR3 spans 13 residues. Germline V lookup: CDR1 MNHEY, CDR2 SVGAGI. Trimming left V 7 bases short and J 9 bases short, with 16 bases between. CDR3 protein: CASTLYRDSEQFF. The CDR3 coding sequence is TGTGCCAGCACTCTGTACCGGGACTCTGAGCAGTTCTTC.

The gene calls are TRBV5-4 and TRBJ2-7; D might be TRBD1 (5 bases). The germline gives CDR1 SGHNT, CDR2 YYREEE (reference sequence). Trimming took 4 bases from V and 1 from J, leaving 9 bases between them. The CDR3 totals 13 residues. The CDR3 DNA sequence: TGTGCCAGCAGCCAGGGCAGATCCTACGAGCAGTACTTC. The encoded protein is CASSQGRSYEQYF.

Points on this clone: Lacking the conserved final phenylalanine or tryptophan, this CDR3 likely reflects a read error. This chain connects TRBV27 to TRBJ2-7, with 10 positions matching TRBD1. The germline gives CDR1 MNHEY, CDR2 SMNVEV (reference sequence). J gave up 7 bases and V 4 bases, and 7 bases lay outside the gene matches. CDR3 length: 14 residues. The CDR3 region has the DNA TGTGCCAGCAGTTACCGGGACAGGGGAGGGGAGCAGTACTCC. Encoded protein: CASSYRDRGGEQYS.

Here the CDR3 DNA reads TGTGCCAGCAGCAGCATCTCCCTGACAGATACGCAGTATTTT. Protein: CASSSISLTDTQYF. The chain uses TRBV14 and TRBJ2-3; D unclear. Between the trimmed V and J ends, which lost 5 bases and 3 bases, there was a span of 12 bases. Germline values: CDR1 SGHDN, CDR2 FVKESK. CDR3 length: 14 amino acids.

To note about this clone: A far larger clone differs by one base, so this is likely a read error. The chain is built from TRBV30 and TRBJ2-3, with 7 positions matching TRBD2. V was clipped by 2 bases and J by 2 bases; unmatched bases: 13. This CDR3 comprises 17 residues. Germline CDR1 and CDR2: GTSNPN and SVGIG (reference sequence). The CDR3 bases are TGTGCCTGGAGTAGCACGGGAGGAGAGTTAATCACAGATACGCAGTATTTT. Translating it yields CAWSSTGGELITDTQYF.

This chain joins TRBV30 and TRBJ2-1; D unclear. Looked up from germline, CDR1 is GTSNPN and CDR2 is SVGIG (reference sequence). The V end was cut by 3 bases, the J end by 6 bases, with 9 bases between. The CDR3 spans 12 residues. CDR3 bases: TGTGCCTGGAGGTTTGCTATCAATGAGCAGTTCTTC. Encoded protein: CAWRFAINEQFF.

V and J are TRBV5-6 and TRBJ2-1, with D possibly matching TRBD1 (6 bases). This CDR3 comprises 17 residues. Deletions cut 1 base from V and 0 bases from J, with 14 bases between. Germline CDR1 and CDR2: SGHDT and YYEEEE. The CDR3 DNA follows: TGTGCCAGCAGCTTGAAAAGAGACAGGAGCTCCTACAATGAGCAGTTCTTC. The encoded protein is CASSLKRDRSSYNEQFF.

The CDR3 loop is CASSWSTSGRTGELFF. CDR3 in DNA: TGTGCCAGCAGCTGGTCCACTAGCGGGAGAACCGGGGAGCTGTTTTTT. V is TRBV11-2 and J is TRBJ2-2, with 11 bases identical to TRBD2. The CDR3 has 16 residues. The trim removed 4 bases at V and 5 bases at J, leaving 6 bases unmatched. Germline CDR1 SGHAT, CDR2 FQNNGV. The full variable domain, completed using reference TRBV11-2 and TRBJ2-2, is EAGVAQSPRYKIIEKRQSVAFWCNPISGHATLYWYQQILGQGPKLLIQFQNNGVVDDSQLPKDRFSAERLKGVDSTLKIQPAKLEDSAVYLCASSWSTSGRTGELFFGEGSRLTVL.

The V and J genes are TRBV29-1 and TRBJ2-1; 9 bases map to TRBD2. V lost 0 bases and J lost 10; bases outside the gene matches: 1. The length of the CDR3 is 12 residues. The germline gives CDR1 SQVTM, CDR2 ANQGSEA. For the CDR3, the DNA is TGCAGCGTTGAAGAAACTAGCGGGGAGCAGTTCTTC. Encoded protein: CSVEETSGEQFF.

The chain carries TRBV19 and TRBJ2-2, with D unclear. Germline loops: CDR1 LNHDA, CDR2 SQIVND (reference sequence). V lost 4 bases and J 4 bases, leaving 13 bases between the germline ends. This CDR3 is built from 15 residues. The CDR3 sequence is CASSSRFPGTGELFF. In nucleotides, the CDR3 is TGTGCCAGTAGTAGTAGATTTCCTGGCACCGGGGAGCTGTTTTTT.